This T cell receptor (beta chain) was captured by sequencing in a study of cytomegalovirus exposure and HLA in healthy donors. Study outcomes and limitations: Later analysis associated a missense DCLRE1C variant with TCR beta V- and J-gene trimming.

All the people who gave samples were healthy bone marrow donors. PCR primers comprised 60 Vbeta and 13 Jbeta primers. TCRdb keeps only in-frame clones here, not all; method: immunoSEQ multiplex PCR. In the table there are about 190,000 clones, approximately 78% of which are singletons. About this clone: Its specificity is unknown.

This CDR3 is 14 amino acids long. Germline CDR1 reads SNHLY; CDR2 reads FYNNEI. Trimming took 6 bases from V and 6 from J, leaving 14 bases between them. This TCR derives from a woman between 18 and 29 years old in good health and CMV-seronegative. V is TRBV2 and J is TRBJ2-2, with D possibly being TRBD1 (6 bases). Sequencing was carried out using PBMCs. In DNA, the CDR3 is TGTGCCAGCAGGTCCGAGGGGGTTTCCGGGGAGCTGTTTTTT. Residues: CASRSEGVSGELFF.